A few counts support the clone carrying this TCR beta chain. These data originate in a study of T cells after somatic rescue of genetic block. The V end was cut by 2 bases, the J end by 2 bases, with 9 bases between. The CDR3 runs to 14 residues. CDR1 and CDR2 (germline): SGDLS, YYNGEE. Using immunoSEQ multiplex PCR, the repertoire was profiled, and TCRdb retains in-frame clones only, with some absent. The table lists some 90,000 clones, more than 80% of them singletons. This receptor was identified in a woman between 18 and 29 years old. The rearrangement joins TRBV9 to TRBJ2-3, with a tentative D call TRBD1 (6 bases). What was sequenced was peripheral blood mononuclear cells (PBMCs). The CDR3 sequence: CASSVGQPTDTQYF. In DNA, the CDR3 is TGTGCCAGCAGCGTCGGACAGCCCACAGATACGCAGTATTTT. The variable domain in full, with the rest retrieved from reference TRBV9 and TRBJ2-3, is DSGVTQTPKHLITATGQRVTLRCSPRSGDLSVYWYQQSLDQGLQFLIQYYNGEERAKGNILERFSAQQFPDLHSELNLSSLELGDSALYFCASSVGQPTDTQYFGPGTRLTVL.